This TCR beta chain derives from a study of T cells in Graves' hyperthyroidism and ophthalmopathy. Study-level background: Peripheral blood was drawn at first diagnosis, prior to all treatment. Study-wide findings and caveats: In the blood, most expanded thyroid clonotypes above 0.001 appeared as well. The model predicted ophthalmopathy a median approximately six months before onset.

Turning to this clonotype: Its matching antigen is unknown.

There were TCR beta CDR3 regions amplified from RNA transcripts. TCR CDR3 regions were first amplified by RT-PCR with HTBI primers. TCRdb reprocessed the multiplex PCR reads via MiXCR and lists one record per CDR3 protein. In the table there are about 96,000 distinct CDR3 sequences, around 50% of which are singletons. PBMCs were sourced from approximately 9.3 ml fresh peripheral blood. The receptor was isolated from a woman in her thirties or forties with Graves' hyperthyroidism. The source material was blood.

The CDR3, as DNA: TGTGCCAGCAGTTCGGACAGGGGAAGGGACCAGTGGGAGACCCAGTACTTC. Residues: CASSSDRGRDQWETQYF. The chain carries TRBV2 and TRBJ2-5, with 9 bases that match TRBD1. The V gene's germline CDR1 is SNHLY and CDR2 FYNNEI. Trimming cost V 5 bases and J 5 bases; bases outside gene matches: 15. The CDR3 totals 17 residues.